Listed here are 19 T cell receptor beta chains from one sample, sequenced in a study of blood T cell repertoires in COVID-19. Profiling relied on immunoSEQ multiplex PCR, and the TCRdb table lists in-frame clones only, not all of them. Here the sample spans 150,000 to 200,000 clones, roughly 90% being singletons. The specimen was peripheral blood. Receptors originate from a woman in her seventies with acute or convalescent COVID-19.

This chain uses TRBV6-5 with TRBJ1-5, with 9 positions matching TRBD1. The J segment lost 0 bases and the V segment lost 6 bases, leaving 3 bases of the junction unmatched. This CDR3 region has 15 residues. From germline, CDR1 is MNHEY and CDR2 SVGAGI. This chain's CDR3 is CASSRTGDSNQPQHF. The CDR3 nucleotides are TGTGCCAGCAGCCGGACAGGGGATAGCAATCAGCCCCAGCATTTT.

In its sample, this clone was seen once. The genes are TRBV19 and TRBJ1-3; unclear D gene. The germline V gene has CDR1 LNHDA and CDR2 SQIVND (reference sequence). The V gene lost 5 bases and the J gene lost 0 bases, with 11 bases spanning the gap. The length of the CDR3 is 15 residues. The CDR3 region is CASSSADYSGNTIYF. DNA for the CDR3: TGTGCCAGTAGTTCGGCGGACTACTCTGGAAACACCATATATTTT.

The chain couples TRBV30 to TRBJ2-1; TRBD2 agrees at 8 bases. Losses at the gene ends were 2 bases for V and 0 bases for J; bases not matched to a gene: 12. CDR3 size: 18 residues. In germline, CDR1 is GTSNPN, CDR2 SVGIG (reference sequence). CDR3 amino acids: CAWSSLFPTSASYNEQFF. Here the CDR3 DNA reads TGTGCCTGGAGTTCACTATTCCCGACTAGCGCCTCCTACAATGAGCAGTTCTTC.

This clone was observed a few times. In DNA form, the CDR3 reads TGTGCCAGCAGTTACTCCGACAGGCCAGGAAACACCATATATTTT. This gives the protein CASSYSDRPGNTIYF. The chain carries TRBV6-5 and TRBJ1-3; TRBD1 is a possible D gene (6 bases). Germline V gene sequence: CDR1 MNHEY, CDR2 SVGAGI. This CDR3 is built from 15 residues. V was shortened by 0 bases and J by 4 bases, with 10 bases between the two germline ends.

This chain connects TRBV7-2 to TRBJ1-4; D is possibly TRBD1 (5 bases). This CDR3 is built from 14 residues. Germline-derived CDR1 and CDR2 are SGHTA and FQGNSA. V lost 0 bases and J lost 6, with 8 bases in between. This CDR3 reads CASSLAGGYEKLFF. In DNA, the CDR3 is TGTGCCAGCAGCTTAGCGGGGGGTTATGAAAAACTGTTTTTT.

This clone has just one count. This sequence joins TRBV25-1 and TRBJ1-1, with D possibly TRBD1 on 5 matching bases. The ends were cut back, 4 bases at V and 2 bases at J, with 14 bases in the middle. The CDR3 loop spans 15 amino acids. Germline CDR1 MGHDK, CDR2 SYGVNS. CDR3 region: CASSADRTANTEAFF. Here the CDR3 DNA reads TGTGCCAGCAGTGCCGACAGAACAGCAAACACTGAAGCTTTCTTT.

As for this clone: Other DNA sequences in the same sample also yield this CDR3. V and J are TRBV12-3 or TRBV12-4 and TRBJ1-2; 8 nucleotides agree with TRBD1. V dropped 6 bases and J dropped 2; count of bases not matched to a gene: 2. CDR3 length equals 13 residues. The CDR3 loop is CASSRDRNYGYTF. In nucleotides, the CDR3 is TGTGCCAGCAGCCGGGACAGGAACTATGGCTACACCTTC.

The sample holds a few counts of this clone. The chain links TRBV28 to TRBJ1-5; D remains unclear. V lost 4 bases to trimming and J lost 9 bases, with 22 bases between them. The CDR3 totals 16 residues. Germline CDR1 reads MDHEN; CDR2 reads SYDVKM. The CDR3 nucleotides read TGTGCCAGCAGTTCTCCCCGAACAGCGGTTTTGGGGCCCCAGCATTTT. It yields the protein CASSSPRTAVLGPQHF.

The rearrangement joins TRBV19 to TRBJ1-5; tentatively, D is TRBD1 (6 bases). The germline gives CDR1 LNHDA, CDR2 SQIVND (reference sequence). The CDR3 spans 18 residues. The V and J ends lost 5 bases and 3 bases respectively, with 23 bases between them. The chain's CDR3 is CASSPLGSAQGINQPQHF. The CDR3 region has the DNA TGTGCCAGTAGTCCCCTAGGTAGCGCACAGGGAATCAATCAGCCCCAGCATTTT.

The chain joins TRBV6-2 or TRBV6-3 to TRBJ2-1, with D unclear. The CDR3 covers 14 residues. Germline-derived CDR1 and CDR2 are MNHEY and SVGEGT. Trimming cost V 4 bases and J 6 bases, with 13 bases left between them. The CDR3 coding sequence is TGTGCCAGCAGTTCCACCCTGCCTACCAATGAGCAGTTCTTC. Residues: CASSSTLPTNEQFF.

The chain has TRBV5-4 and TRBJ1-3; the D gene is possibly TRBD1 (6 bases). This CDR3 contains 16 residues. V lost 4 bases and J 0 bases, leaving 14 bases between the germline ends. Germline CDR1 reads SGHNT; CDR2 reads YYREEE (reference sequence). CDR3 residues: CASSPAPQGSGNTIYF. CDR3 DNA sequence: TGTGCCAGCAGCCCCGCCCCACAGGGCTCTGGAAACACCATATATTTT.

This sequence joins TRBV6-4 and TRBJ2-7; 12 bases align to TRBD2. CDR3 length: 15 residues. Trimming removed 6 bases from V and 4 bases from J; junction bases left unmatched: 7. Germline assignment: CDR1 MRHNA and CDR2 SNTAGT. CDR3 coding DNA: TGTGCCAGCAGGAAAACCGGGACTAGCGGGTACGAGCAGTACTTC. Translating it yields CASRKTGTSGYEQYF.

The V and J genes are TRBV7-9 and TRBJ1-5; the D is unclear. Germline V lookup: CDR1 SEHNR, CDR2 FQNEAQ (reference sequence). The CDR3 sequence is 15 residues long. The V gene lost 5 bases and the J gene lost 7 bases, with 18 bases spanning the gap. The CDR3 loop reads CASSPLGFGGQPQHF. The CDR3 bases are TGTGCCAGCAGCCCCCTGGGGTTCGGAGGCCAGCCCCAGCATTTT.

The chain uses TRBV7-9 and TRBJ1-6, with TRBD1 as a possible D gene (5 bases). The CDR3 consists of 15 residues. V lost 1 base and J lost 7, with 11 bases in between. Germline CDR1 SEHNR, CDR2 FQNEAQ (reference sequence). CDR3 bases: TGTGCCAGCAGCTTAGAGGTAAAGGGGAATTCACCCCTCCACTTT. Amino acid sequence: CASSLEVKGNSPLHF.

CDR3 sequence (DNA): TGTGCCAGCAGCCAAGATCCTGCAACTAATGAAAAACTGTTTTTT. It encodes CASSQDPATNEKLFF. This chain uses TRBV4-2 with TRBJ1-4, with unresolved D. CDR1 is LGHNA, CDR2 YNFKEQ, per germline. The CDR3 is 15 amino acids. The V gene lost 0 bases and the J gene lost 0 bases, with 5 bases spanning the gap.

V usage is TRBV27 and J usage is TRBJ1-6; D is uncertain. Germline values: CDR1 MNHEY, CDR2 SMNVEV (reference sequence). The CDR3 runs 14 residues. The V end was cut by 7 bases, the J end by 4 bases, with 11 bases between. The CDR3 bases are TGTGCCAGCATGAGCTCCGGGTATAATTCACCCCTCCACTTT. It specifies CASMSSGYNSPLHF.

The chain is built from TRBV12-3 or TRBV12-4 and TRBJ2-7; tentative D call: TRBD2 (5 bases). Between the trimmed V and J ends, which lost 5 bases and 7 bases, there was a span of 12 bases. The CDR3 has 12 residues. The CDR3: CASSTRTGEQYF. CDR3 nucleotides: TGTGCCAGCAGTACTCGGACGGGGGAGCAGTACTTC.

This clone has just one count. For the CDR3, the DNA is TGTGCCAGCAGCAACACAGGGACGACTAATGAAAAACTGTTTTTT. Residues: CASSNTGTTNEKLFF. The chain employs TRBV28 and TRBJ1-4, with D tentatively TRBD1 (6 bases). Per the germline V gene, CDR1 is MDHEN and CDR2 is SYDVKM. The germline V and J ends were trimmed by 6 bases and 2 bases, with 13 bases remaining between them. The CDR3 contains 15 residues.

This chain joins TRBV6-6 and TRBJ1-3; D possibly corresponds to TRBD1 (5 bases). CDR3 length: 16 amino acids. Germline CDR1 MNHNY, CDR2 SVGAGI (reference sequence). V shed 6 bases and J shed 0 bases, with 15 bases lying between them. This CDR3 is CASSHTRGSSGNTIYF. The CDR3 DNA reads TGTGCCAGCAGCCATACTCGGGGGAGCTCTGGAAACACCATATATTTT.